A single sample gave rise to the 10 T cell receptor beta chains below, sequenced in a study of Ad26.COV2.S vaccination and SARS-CoV-2 variants (dated by TCRdb to about 2021). Receptors were amplified or captured by the immunoSEQ multiplex PCR assay. TCRdb retrieved this table from immuneACCESS and kept in-frame rearrangements only. Not all clones are present; in checked studies, unresolved V genes account for under half, and no reason is known for the remainder. The sample table contains approximately 340,000 clones; only one count was recorded for 70% to 90% of them. The ten most abundant clones make up around 3% of the sample. The sample's treatment or condition, from its label and the paper: some 20 received Ad26.COV2.S at low or high dose, single or two shots; 5 received placebo; per-sample allocation not given. Repertoires of vaccine and placebo recipients were sequenced from samples collected on day 63 after the first injection.

This sample comprised peripheral blood, obtained in a trial of Ad26.COV2.S vaccine versus placebo. Every receptor here comes from a person aged 18-60 years who received the Ad26.COV2.S COVID-19 vaccine or a placebo.

This clone appeared a few times. The V gene is TRBV6-2 or TRBV6-3, the J gene TRBJ2-2; tentatively, D is TRBD1 or TRBD2 (6 bases each). The V gene lost 2 bases and the J gene lost 0 bases, with 10 bases spanning the gap. Germline CDR1 reads MNHEY; CDR2 reads SVGEGT. There are 16 residues in the CDR3. The CDR3, as DNA: TGTGCCAGCAGTTACAAGGGGGGCTCGAACACCGGGGAGCTGTTTTTT. This gives the protein CASSYKGGSNTGELFF.

The chain uses TRBV12-3 or TRBV12-4 and TRBJ2-1; D is unclear. This CDR3 region has 12 residues. The V gene lost 6 bases and the J gene lost 10 bases, with 13 bases spanning the gap. CDR3 in amino acids: CASSPLSQEQFF. CDR3 in DNA: TGTGCCAGCAGCCCATTAAGCCAAGAGCAGTTCTTC.

The V call is TRBV27, the J call TRBJ1-2; TRBD1 matches at 7 bases. Germline-derived CDR1 and CDR2 are MNHEY and SMNVEV (reference sequence). J gave up 0 bases and V 3 bases, and 1 base lay outside the gene matches. CDR3 length: 14 residues. CDR3 sequence reads: CASSFQGANYGYTF. CDR3 bases: TGTGCCAGCAGTTTTCAGGGGGCTAACTATGGCTACACCTTC.

The chain uses TRBV28 and TRBJ1-1; TRBD1 matches at 9 bases. Per the germline V gene, CDR1 is MDHEN and CDR2 is SYDVKM. Trimming took 2 bases from V and 3 from J; bases not matched to a gene: 7. The CDR3 loop spans 16 amino acids. As DNA, the CDR3 is TGTGCCAGCAGTTTAGTACAGGGGGCGAGGGACACTGAAGCTTTCTTT. Protein product: CASSLVQGARDTEAFF. Using reference TRBV28 and TRBJ1-1 for the parts outside the CDR3, the full variable domain is DVKVTQSSRYLVKRTGEKVFLECVQDMDHENMFWYRQDPGLGLRLIYFSYDVKMKEKGDIPEGYSVSREKKERFSLILESASTNQTSMYLCASSLVQGARDTEAFFGQGTRLTVV.

The rearrangement joins TRBV7-8 to TRBJ2-2; possibly TRBD1 for D (6 bases). Trimming removed 5 bases from V and 5 bases from J, with 12 bases in between. CDR1 and CDR2 from the germline V gene are SGHVS and FQNEAQ. This CDR3 spans 14 amino acids. The CDR3 here is CASSATGRTGELFF. CDR3 in DNA: TGTGCCAGCAGCGCCACAGGGAGAACCGGGGAGCTGTTTTTT.

The chain combines TRBV28 with TRBJ2-3; D is unresolved. Germline V gene data show CDR1 as MDHEN and CDR2 as SYDVKM. The CDR3 runs 14 residues. Trimming stripped 5 bases from V and 0 bases from J, with 9 bases between. CDR3 protein: CASSMEQSTDTQYF. The CDR3 coding sequence is TGTGCCAGCAGTATGGAACAGAGCACAGATACGCAGTATTTT.

The rearrangement links TRBV10-3 to TRBJ1-4, with D unresolved. V was clipped by 0 bases and J by 8 bases, with 13 bases between them. The CDR3 is made up of 15 amino acids. The germline CDR1 and CDR2 sequences are ENHRY and SYGVKD. In nucleotides, the CDR3 is TGTGCCATCAGTGAGTCTGGTCTCGTAAGGGAAAAACTGTTTTTT. Residues: CAISESGLVREKLFF.

The genes are TRBV3-1 (or the pseudogene TRBV3-2) and TRBJ1-5; D call uncertain. Germline CDR1 is LGHDT and CDR2 is YNNKEL (reference sequence). V was cut by 3 bases and J by 2 bases, with 2 bases left in between. The CDR3 is 12 amino acids. CDR3 DNA sequence: TGTGCCAGCAGCCAGGGCAATCAGCCCCAGCATTTT. As protein: CASSQGNQPQHF.

This clone was picked up a small number of times. V gene TRBV2 combines with J gene TRBJ1-6, with 10 bases that match TRBD1. Germline V CDR1 and CDR2: SNHLY, FYNNEI. The CDR3 loop spans 14 amino acids. V was pared by 9 bases and J by 5 bases, with 4 bases of the junction left unmatched. The CDR3 region is CASEGQGNNSPLHF. As DNA, the CDR3 is TGTGCCAGTGAGGGACAGGGGAATAATTCACCCCTCCACTTT.

This clone was counted a few times. The rearrangement links TRBV30 to TRBJ2-3; weak D call: TRBD1 (6 bases). Trimming shortened V by 2 bases and J by 1 base, and 25 bases separated the two germline ends. Germline CDR1 reads GTSNPN; CDR2 reads SVGIG (reference sequence). The length of the CDR3 is 19 residues. The CDR3 loop is CAWSSFLPSGGRGTDTQYF. CDR3 coding DNA: TGTGCCTGGAGTTCCTTCTTACCCAGTGGGGGCCGGGGCACAGATACGCAGTATTTT.